This T cell receptor beta chain was sequenced in a study of shared clonotypes between healthy human individuals. This clone was seen a few times. The antigen is not known. After removal of 0 bases from V and 9 bases from J, the junction contained 11 bases not matched to a gene. CDR3 length equals 17 residues. Germline lookup yields CDR1 SGHRS and CDR2 YFSETQ. Investigators divided CD4+ cells into CD45RA+ naive and CD45RA-negative memory subsets. Genomic DNA of every subset was divided equally among multiple immunoSEQ plates. Clones were sequenced by immunoSEQ multiplex PCR, and TCRdb holds only the in-frame ones, with some missing. The sample has some 1 million clones, approximately 68% seen once; the top ten hold roughly 1.5%. Whole-study results and caveats: Across subsets, estimated richness was generally greater for naive than for memory populations. Sampling used blood alone; tissue repertoires probably differ.

The sequenced sample consisted of memory CD4+ T cells sorted from blood. Noted subset: CD45RA-negative fraction. The clonotype was recovered from a man younger than 35 in good health. The chain recombines TRBV5-1 with TRBJ2-1; TRBD1 agrees at 11 bases. The CDR3 DNA reads as TGCGCCAGCAGCTTGGCCCCAGTAGGACAGGGGGCGGGTGAGCAGTTCTTC. Translating it yields CASSLAPVGQGAGEQFF.